This T cell receptor (beta chain) was obtained from a study of CXCR3-negative and CXCR3-positive naive CD8 T cells. Remarks on this clonotype: The antigen is unknown.

Findings and limits, study-wide: Sequencing showed both naive subsets with comparably high diversity, and memory CD8+ cells much lower. After cryopreservation, CXCR3 expression dropped partially; most assays used fresh PBMCs.

CDR3 length: 14 residues. Germline lookup yields CDR1 DFQATT and CDR2 SNEGSKA (reference sequence). The libraries of TRB cDNA were prepared using 5' RACE with UMI labels. Following a re-call of the 5' RACE reads, TCRdb has one entry per CDR3 protein and lacks DNA. Here the sample table reports roughly 40,000 distinct CDR3 sequences. This receptor was obtained from a human donor in good health. Some clones in this sample may be carry-over from other donors' samples. The rearrangement links TRBV20-1 to TRBJ2-7. Material: memory CD8+ T cells from blood. The CDR3: CSARGPQTDYEQYF.